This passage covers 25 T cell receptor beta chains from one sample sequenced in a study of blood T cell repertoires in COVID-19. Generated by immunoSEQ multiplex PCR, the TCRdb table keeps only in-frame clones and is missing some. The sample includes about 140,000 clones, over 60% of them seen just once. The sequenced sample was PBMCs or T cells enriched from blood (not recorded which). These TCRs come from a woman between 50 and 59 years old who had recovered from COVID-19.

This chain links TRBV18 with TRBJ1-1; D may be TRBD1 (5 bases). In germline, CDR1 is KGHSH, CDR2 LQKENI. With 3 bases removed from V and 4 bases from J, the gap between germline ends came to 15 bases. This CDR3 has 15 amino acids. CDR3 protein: CASSPVLGGSTEAFF. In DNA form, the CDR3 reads TGTGCCAGCTCACCCGTGTTGGGGGGGAGCACTGAAGCTTTCTTT.

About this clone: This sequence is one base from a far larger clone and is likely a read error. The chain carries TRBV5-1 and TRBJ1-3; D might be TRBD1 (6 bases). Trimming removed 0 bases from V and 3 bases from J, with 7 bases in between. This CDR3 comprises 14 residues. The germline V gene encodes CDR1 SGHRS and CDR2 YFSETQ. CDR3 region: CASSLDRVGNTIYF. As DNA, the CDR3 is TGCGCCAGCAGCTTGGACAGGGTTGGAAACACCATATATTTT.

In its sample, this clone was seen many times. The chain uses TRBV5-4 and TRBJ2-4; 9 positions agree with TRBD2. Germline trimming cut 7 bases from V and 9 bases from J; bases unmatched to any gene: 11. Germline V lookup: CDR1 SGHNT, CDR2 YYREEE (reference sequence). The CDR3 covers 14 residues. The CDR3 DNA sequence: TGTGCCAGCCCGGGGCGGGAGGGCCGCCCCATTCAGTACTTC. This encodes CASPGREGRPIQYF.

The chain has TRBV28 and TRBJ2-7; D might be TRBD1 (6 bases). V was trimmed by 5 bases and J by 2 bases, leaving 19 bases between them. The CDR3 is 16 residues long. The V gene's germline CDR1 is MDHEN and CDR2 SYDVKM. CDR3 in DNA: TGTGCCAGCAGTCGCCTTGAAGGACAGTTCCCCTACGAGCAGTACTTC. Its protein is CASSRLEGQFPYEQYF.

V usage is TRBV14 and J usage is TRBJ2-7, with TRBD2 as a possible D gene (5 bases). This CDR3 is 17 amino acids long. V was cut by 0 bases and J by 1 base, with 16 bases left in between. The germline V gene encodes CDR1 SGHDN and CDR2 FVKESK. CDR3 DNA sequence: TGTGCCAGCAGCCAAGATCTCTCCCCGGGATATTCCTACGAGCAGTACTTC. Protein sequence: CASSQDLSPGYSYEQYF.

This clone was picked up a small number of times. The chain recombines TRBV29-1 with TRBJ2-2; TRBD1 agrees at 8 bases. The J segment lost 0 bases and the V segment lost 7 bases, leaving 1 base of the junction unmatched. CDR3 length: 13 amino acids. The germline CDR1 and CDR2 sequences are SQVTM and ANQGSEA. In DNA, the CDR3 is TGCAGCGGACAGGGGCCGAACACCGGGGAGCTGTTTTTT. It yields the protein CSGQGPNTGELFF.

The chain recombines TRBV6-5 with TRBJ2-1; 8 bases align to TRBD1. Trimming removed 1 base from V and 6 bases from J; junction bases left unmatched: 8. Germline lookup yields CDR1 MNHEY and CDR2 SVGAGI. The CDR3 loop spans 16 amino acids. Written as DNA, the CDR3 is TGTGCCAGCAGTTACTTTGGGCAGGGGGCTTCCAATGAGCAGTTCTTC. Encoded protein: CASSYFGQGASNEQFF.

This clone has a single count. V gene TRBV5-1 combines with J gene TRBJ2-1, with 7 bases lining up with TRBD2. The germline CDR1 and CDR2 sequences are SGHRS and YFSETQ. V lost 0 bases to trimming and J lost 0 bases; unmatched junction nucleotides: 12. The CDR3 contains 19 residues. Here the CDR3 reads CASSLEPPGLVGSYNEQFF. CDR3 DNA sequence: TGCGCCAGCAGCTTGGAGCCCCCCGGACTAGTTGGCTCCTACAATGAGCAGTTCTTC.

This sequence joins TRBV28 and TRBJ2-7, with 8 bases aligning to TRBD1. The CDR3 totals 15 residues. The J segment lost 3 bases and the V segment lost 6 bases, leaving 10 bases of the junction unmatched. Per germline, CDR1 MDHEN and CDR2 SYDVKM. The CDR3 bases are TGTGCCAGCAGCCCATCTTGGACAGGGAGCTACGAGCAGTACTTC. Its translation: CASSPSWTGSYEQYF.

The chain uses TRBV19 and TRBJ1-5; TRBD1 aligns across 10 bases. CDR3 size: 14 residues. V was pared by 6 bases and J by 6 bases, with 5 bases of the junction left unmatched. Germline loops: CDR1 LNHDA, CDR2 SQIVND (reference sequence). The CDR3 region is CASSPGQGFQPQHF. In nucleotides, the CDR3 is TGTGCCAGTAGCCCGGGACAGGGGTTTCAGCCCCAGCATTTT.

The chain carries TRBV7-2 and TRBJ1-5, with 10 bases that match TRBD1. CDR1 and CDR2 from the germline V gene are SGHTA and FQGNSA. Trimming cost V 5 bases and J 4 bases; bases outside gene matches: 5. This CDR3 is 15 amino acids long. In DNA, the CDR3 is TGTGCCAGCAGCGCGCGGACAGGGGGGAATCAGCCCCAGCATTTT. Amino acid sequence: CASSARTGGNQPQHF.

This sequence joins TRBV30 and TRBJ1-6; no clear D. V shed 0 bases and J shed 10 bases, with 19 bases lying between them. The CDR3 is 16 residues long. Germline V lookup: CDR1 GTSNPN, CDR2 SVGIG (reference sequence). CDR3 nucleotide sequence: TGTGCCTGGAGTGTAAATAGTGGGCCTCTTCGGTCACCCCTCCACTTT. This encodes CAWSVNSGPLRSPLHF.

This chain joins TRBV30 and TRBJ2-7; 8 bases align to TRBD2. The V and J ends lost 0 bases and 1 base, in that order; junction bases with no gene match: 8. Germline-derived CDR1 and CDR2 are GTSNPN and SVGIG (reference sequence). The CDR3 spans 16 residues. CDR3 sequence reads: CAWSVLGTSGSYEQYF. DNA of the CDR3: TGTGCCTGGAGTGTATTGGGCACTAGCGGATCCTACGAGCAGTACTTC.

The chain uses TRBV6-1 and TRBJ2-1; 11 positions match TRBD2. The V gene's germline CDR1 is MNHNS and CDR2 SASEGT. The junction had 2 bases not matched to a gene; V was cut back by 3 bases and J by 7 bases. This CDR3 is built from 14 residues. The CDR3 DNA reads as TGTGCCAGCAGTGAGTCTAGCGGGAGGAATGAGCAGTTCTTC. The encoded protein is CASSESSGRNEQFF.

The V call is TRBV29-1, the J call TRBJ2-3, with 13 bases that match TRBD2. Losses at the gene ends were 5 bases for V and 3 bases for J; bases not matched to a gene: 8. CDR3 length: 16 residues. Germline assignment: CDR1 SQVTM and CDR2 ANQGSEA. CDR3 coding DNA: TGCAGCGTTTCTGGTAGACTAGCGGGAGGAACAGATACGCAGTATTTT. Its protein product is CSVSGRLAGGTDTQYF.

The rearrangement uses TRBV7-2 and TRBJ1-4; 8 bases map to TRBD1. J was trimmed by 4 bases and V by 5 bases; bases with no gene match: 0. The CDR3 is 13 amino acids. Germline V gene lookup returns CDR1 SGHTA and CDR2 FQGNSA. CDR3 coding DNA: TGTGCCAGCAGCGGACAGGGTAATGAAAAACTGTTTTTT. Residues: CASSGQGNEKLFF.

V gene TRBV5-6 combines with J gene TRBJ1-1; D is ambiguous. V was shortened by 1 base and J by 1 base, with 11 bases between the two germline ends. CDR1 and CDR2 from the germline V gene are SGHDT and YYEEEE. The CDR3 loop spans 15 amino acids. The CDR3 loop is CASSLSLLGNTEAFF. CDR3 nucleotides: TGTGCCAGCAGCTTGTCGTTGCTAGGGAACACTGAAGCTTTCTTT.

The CDR3 DNA follows: TGTGCCAGTAAACCCGCCGGGACAGACAATCAGCCCCAGCATTTT. Its translation: CASKPAGTDNQPQHF. The V and J genes are TRBV19 and TRBJ1-5; 7 nucleotides line up with TRBD1. V shed 7 bases and J 3 bases; nucleotides not matched to a gene: 9. Looked up from germline, CDR1 is LNHDA and CDR2 is SQIVND (reference sequence). This CDR3 is 15 amino acids long.

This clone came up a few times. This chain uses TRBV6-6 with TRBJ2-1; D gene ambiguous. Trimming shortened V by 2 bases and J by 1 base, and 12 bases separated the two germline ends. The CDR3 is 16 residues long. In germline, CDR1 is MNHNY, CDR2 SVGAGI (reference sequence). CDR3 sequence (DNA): TGTGCCAGCAGTTACCCGAGGTTTAGTTCCTACAATGAGCAGTTCTTC. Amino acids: CASSYPRFSSYNEQFF.

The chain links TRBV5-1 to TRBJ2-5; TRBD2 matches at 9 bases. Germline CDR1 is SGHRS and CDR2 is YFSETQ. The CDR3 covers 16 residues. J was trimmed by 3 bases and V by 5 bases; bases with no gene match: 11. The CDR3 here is CASRTAAGGREETQYF. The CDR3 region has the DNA TGCGCCAGCAGGACCGCAGCGGGGGGCCGGGAAGAGACCCAGTACTTC.

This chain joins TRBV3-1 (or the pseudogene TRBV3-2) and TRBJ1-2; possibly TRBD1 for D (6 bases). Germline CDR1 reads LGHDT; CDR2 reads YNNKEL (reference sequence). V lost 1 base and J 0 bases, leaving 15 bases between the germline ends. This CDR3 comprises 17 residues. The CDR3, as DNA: TGTGCCAGCAGCCAAGTTAGGGGGACATTTTCTAACTATGGCTACACCTTC. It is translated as CASSQVRGTFSNYGYTF.

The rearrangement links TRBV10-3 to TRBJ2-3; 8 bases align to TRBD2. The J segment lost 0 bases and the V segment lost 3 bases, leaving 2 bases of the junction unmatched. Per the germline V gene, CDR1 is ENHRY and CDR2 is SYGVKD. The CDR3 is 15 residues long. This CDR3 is CAISDLAGSTDTQYF. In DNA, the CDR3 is TGTGCCATCAGTGATCTAGCGGGTAGCACAGATACGCAGTATTTT.

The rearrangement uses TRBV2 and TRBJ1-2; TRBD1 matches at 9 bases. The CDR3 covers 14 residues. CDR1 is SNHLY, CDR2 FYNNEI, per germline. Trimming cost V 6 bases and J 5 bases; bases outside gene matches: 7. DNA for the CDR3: TGTGCCAGCAGGGGACAGGGACTCTGGTATGGCTACACCTTC. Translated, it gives CASRGQGLWYGYTF.

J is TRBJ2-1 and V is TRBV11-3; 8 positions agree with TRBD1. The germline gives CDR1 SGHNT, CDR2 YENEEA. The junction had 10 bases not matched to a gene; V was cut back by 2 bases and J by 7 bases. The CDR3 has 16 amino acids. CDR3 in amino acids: CASSLMDRVEFNEQFF. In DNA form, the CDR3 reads TGTGCCAGCAGCTTAATGGACAGGGTTGAGTTTAATGAGCAGTTCTTC.

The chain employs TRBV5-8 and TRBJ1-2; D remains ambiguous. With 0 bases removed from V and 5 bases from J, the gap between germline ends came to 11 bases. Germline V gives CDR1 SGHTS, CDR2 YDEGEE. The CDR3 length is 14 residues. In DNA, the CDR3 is TGTGCCAGCAGCTTGGTGACAACCATATATGGCTACACCTTC. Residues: CASSLVTTIYGYTF.